The source of this T cell receptor beta chain is a study of blood T cells in healthy people across ages. A sample-barcoded 5' primer and a J-beta primer mix were used in a second PCR of about 7 to 12 cycles. TCRdb fed the 5' RACE reads into MiXCR, producing one record per CDR3 protein. In the table there are some 900,000 distinct CDR3 sequences, about 48% of which are singletons. CDR3 size: 16 residues. The V and J ends lost 5 bases and 4 bases, in that order; junction bases with no gene match: 9. Germline V gene data show CDR1 as SEHNR and CDR2 as FQNEAQ (reference sequence). The sequenced sample consisted of blood. V usage is TRBV7-9 and J usage is TRBJ2-3; TRBD1 agrees at 10 bases. The receptor comes from a man aged 30 to 39 in good health. CDR3 region: CASSPSWGQGPDTQYF. As DNA, the CDR3 is TGTGCCAGCAGCCCGTCCTGGGGACAGGGGCCAGATACGCAGTATTTT.